Shown below are 13 T cell receptor beta chains from a single sample sequenced in a study of radiotherapy plus CTLA-4 blockade in lung cancer. The method was immunoSEQ multiplex PCR; TCRdb's version includes in-frame clones alone and lacks a portion of them. The data contain roughly 100,000 clones, 85% of them singletons. Sequencing was performed on peripheral blood, taken from a patient treated with radiotherapy plus ipilimumab. Receptors originate from a human donor with non-small cell lung cancer that progressed on radiotherapy plus ipilimumab. Some clones in this sample may be carry-over from other donors' samples.

The gene calls are TRBV4-2 and TRBJ1-1, with D possibly TRBD1 on 6 matching bases. There are 14 residues in the CDR3. Germline values: CDR1 LGHNA, CDR2 YNFKEQ. Trimming removed 5 bases at V and 7 bases at J, with 17 bases between. The CDR3 here is CASSYYTNRDEAFF. The CDR3, as DNA: TGTGCCAGCAGCTACTACACTAACAGGGATGAAGCTTTCTTT.

This sequence joins TRBV6-5 and TRBJ2-7; D is perhaps TRBD1 (6 bases). The CDR3 is made up of 14 amino acids. Trimming took 2 bases from V and 0 from J, leaving 8 bases between them. CDR1 is MNHEY, CDR2 SVGAGI, per germline. In DNA form, the CDR3 reads TGTGCCAGCAGTTACACGGGACACTCCTACGAGCAGTACTTC. Its translation: CASSYTGHSYEQYF.

The chain is built from TRBV7-3 and TRBJ2-5; TRBD1 matches 8 bases. This CDR3 has 13 residues. The V gene end was trimmed by 5 bases and the J gene end by 5 bases; junction bases not matched to a gene: 4. Germline loops: CDR1 SGHTA, CDR2 FQGTGA. The DNA of the CDR3 is TGTGCCAGCAGCGGTGGACAGGGTGAGACCCAGTACTTC. Translated, it gives CASSGGQGETQYF.

V gene TRBV12-5 combines with J gene TRBJ1-5; maybe TRBD1 (6 bases). The ends were cut back, 5 bases at V and 7 bases at J, with 27 bases in the middle. The CDR3 totals 18 residues. Germline lookup yields CDR1 LGHNT and CDR2 FRNRAP. The CDR3 loop reads CASGASGTSKVPIQPQHF. The CDR3 bases are TGTGCTAGTGGTGCCTCCGGGACATCCAAGGTCCCCATCCAGCCCCAGCATTTT.

The genes are TRBV6-5 and TRBJ1-2, with TRBD1 as a possible D gene (5 bases). The CDR3 contains 13 residues. With 6 bases removed from V and 8 bases from J, the gap between germline ends came to 16 bases. Per the germline V gene, CDR1 is MNHEY and CDR2 is SVGAGI. The CDR3 loop is CASRFRDVGGYTF. CDR3 in DNA: TGTGCCAGCAGATTTAGGGACGTAGGGGGCTACACCTTC.

The V gene is TRBV20-1, the J gene TRBJ1-3; D is unresolved. From germline, CDR1 is DFQATT and CDR2 SNEGSKA (reference sequence). The CDR3 has 11 residues. Trimming took off 4 bases at V and 4 bases at J, with 5 bases between the two ends. The chain's CDR3 is CSAIWGNTIYF. The CDR3 DNA reads TGCAGTGCTATCTGGGGAAACACCATATATTTT.

The CDR3 bases are TGTGCCAGCAGCTTAATAATCAGGGGTGAGCAGTTCTTC. Translated: CASSLIIRGEQFF. This sequence joins TRBV11-2 and TRBJ2-1; D perhaps matches TRBD1 (6 bases). V gave up 2 bases and J gave up 9 bases, with 11 bases separating them. The CDR3 loop spans 13 amino acids. Germline V CDR1 and CDR2: SGHAT, FQNNGV.

V and J are TRBV5-1 and TRBJ2-1; TRBD1 matches 8 bases. V shed 4 bases, J shed 8 bases, and the junction held 11 bases outside the gene matches. Germline-derived CDR1 and CDR2 are SGHRS and YFSETQ. The CDR3 length is 15 residues. The CDR3 DNA sequence: TGCGCCAGCAGCCCGGCACCGGGACAGGAGGATGAGCAGTTCTTC. Translated, it gives CASSPAPGQEDEQFF. Together with reference TRBV5-1 and TRBJ2-1, the CDR3 gives the full variable domain: KAGVTQTPRYLIKTRGQQVTLSCSPISGHRSVSWYQQTPGQGLQFLFEYFSETQRNKGNFPGRFSGRQFSNSRSEMNVSTLELGDSALYLCASSPAPGQEDEQFFGPGTRLTVL.

The V call is TRBV4-1, the J call TRBJ1-1; no reliable D call. The CDR3 length is 15 residues. Looked up from germline, CDR1 is MGHRA and CDR2 is YSYEKL. Trimming took 1 base from V and 4 from J, leaving 13 bases between them. The CDR3 nucleotides read TGCGCCAGCAGCCAAGGTCGGGGATCGGGCACTGAAGCTTTCTTT. It yields the protein CASSQGRGSGTEAFF.

The V gene is TRBV5-4, the J gene TRBJ1-2; weak D call: TRBD1 (5 bases). Trimming pared 2 bases from V and 6 bases from J, leaving 11 bases between. This CDR3 has 13 residues. Germline V gene data show CDR1 as SGHNT and CDR2 as YYREEE (reference sequence). In nucleotides, the CDR3 is TGTGCCAGCAGCTTCAAAGGGGCCCATGGCTACACCTTC. Protein product: CASSFKGAHGYTF.

This rearrangement joins TRBV11-2 to TRBJ2-5; 11 bases are a match to TRBD2. With the DNA end fitting TRBJ2-7 better, the J assignment may be wrong. Germline V gives CDR1 SGHAT, CDR2 FQNNGV. The CDR3 has 18 residues. CDR3 protein: CASSLGRSSGGISYEQYF. The CDR3 DNA sequence: TGTGCCAGCAGCTTAGGTCGGTCTAGCGGGGGGATCTCCTACGAGCAGTACTTC.

This sequence joins TRBV6-5 and TRBJ1-5; D is uncertain. Germline CDR1 is MNHEY and CDR2 is SVGAGI. The CDR3 runs to 16 residues. The V gene lost 4 bases and the J gene lost 0 bases, with 13 bases spanning the gap. In DNA form, the CDR3 reads TGTGCCAGCAGTTCCAAGGGCAGCTTTAGCAATCAGCCCCAGCATTTT. Translated, it gives CASSSKGSFSNQPQHF.

The rearrangement joins TRBV5-4 to TRBJ1-2; D is uncertain. Germline CDR1 and CDR2: SGHNT and YYREEE (reference sequence). V shed 2 bases and J shed 1 base, with 6 bases lying between them. This CDR3 has 13 residues. The CDR3 reads CASSFQDNYGYTF. CDR3 DNA: TGTGCCAGCAGCTTCCAAGATAACTATGGCTACACCTTC.